This note documents a single T cell receptor (beta chain) sequence. What it binds is not known. The data originate from a study of vaccination and CD4 T cells after COVID-19. Study background: Each of the control cultures got a CEFX pool, an HIV-1 Nef pool, or no peptide.

Regarding the study as a whole: A median of roughly 87% of reactive clones, in convalescent patients, became evident only post-vaccination.

The V end was cut by 4 bases, the J end by 7 bases, with 20 bases between. This CDR3 comprises 16 residues. Looked up from germline, CDR1 is MNHEY and CDR2 is SVGAGI. Sequenced with the Oncomine TCR Beta short-read assay was DNA taken from cultured CD4+ T cells. From the PCR reads, TCRdb called clonotypes with MiXCR, one entry per CDR3 protein. The sample lists fewer than 15,000 distinct CDR3 sequences; 40% to 65% were seen once. Treatment meaning: approximately nine-day PBMC culture with coronavirus spike peptide pools or control peptides (ViraFEST assay). The receptor was derived from a human donor who had recovered from COVID-19. The source material was CD4+ T cells from blood, cultured in vitro, sampled before SARS-CoV-2 vaccination. This rearrangement joins TRBV6-5 to TRBJ1-5, with D maybe TRBD1 (6 bases). In DNA form, the CDR3 reads TGTGCCAGCAGTTCGGGAAACCGACAGGTCCCGCAGCCCCAGCATTTT. Protein sequence: CASSSGNRQVPQPQHF.